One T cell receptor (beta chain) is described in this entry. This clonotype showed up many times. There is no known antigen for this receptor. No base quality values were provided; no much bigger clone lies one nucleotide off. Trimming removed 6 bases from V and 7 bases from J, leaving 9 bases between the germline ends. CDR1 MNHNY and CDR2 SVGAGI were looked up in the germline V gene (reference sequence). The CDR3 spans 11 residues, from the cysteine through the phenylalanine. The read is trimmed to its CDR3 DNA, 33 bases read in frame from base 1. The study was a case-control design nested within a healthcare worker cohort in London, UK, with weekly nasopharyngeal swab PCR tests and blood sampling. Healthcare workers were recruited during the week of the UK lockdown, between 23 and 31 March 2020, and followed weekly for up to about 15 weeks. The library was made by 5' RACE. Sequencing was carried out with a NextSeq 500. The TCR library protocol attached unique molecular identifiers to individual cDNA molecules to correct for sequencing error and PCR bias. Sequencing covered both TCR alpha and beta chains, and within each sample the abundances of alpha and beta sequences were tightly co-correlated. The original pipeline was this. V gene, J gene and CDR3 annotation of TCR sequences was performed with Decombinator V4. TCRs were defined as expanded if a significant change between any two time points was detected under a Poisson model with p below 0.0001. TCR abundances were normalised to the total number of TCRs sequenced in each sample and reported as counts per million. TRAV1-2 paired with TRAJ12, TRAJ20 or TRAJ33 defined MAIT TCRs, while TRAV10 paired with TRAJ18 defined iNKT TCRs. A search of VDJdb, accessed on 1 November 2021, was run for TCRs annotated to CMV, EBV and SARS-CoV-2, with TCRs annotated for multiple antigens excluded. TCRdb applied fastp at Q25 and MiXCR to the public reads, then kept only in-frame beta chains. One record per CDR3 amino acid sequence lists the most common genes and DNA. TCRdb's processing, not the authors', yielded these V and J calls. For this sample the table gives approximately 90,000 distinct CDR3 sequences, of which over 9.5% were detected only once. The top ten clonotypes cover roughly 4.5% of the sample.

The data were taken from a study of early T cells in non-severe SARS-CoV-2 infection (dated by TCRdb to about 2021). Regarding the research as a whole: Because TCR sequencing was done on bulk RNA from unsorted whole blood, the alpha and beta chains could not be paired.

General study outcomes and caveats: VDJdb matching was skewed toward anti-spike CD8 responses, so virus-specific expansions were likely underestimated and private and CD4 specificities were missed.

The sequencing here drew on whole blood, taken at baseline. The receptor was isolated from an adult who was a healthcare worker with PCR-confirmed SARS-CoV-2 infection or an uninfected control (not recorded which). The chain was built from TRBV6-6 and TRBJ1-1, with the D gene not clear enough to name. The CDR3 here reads CASSRIFEAFF. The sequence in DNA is TGTGCCAGCAGCCGAATATTTGAAGCTTTCTTT.